The subject of this entry is one T cell receptor beta chain. As yet, its antigen is unknown. This record comes from a study of regulatory T cells in long-lasting Graves disease. Combining iRepertoire HTBI primers with Arm-PCR of CDR3 regions, the authors built TCR beta libraries. MiXCR was run by TCRdb on the multiplex PCR reads, yielding one entry per CDR3 protein. The table includes 400,000 to 500,000 distinct CDR3 sequences, 13% to 15% detected once. Time point noted: newly diagnosed GD, antithyroid drugs for less than 3 months. From RNA extracted from PBMCs, the TCR library was made. Broader study findings: The persistent group shared about 2,700 public clonotypes, more than the approximately 970 shared by new patients. Analyses excluded thyroid tissue, covering peripheral blood alone.

Separately, the same data were catalogued under a study of T cells in Graves' hyperthyroidism and ophthalmopathy. That source notes: The majority of expanded thyroid clonotypes above 0.001 also appeared in blood.

The TCR comes from a woman in her 50s with Graves disease. Sequenced here: peripheral blood mononuclear cells (PBMCs), sampled at new diagnosis, from a patient treated with antithyroid drugs.

Here the CDR3 DNA reads TGTGCCAGCAGCTTAGCGATAAATGAGCAGTTCTTC. Translated: CASSLAINEQFF. V gene TRBV7-9 combines with J gene TRBJ2-1; no reliable D call. V was shortened by 0 bases and J by 7 bases, with 4 bases between the two germline ends. This CDR3 comprises 12 residues. CDR1 SEHNR and CDR2 FQNEAQ come from the germline V gene (reference sequence). Together with reference TRBV7-9 and TRBJ2-1, the CDR3 gives the full variable domain: DTGVSQNPRHKITKRGQNVTFRCDPISEHNRLYWYRQTLGQGPEFLTYFQNEAQLEKSRLLSDRFSAERPKGSFSTLEIQRTEQGDSAMYLCASSLAINEQFFGPGTRLTVL.